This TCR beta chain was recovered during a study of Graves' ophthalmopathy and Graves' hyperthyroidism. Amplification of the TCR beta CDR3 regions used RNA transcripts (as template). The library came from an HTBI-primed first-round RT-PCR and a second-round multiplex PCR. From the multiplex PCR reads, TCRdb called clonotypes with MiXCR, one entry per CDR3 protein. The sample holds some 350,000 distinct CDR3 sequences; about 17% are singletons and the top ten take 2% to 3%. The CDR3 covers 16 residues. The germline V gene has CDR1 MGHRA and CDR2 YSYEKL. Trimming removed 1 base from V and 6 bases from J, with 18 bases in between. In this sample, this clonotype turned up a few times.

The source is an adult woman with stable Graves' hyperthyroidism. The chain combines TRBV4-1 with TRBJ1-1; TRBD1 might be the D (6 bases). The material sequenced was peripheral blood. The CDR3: CASSQVPQGLGSEAFF. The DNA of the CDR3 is TGCGCCAGCAGCCAAGTACCTCAGGGGCTAGGATCTGAAGCTTTCTTT.